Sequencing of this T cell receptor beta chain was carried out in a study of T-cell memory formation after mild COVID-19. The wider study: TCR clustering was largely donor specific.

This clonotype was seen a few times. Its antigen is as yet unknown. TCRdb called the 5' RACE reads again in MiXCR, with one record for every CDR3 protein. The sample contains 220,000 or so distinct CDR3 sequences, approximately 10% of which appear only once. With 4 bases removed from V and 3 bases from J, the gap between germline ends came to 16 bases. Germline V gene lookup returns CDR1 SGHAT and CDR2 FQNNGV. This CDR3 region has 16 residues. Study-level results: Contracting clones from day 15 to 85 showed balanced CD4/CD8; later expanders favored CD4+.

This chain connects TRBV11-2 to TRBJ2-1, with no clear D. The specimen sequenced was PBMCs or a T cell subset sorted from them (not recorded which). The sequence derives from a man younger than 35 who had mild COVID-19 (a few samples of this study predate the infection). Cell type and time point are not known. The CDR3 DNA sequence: TGTGCCAGCAGCTACAACCTGGGAACATTCTACAATGAGCAGTTCTTC. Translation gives CASSYNLGTFYNEQFF.